The 20 T cell receptor beta chains listed next were all sequenced from one sample in a study of T cells in Graves' hyperthyroidism and ophthalmopathy. Using RNA transcripts as the source, TCR beta CDR3 regions were amplified. In the first-round RT-PCR of the TCR CDR3, the HTBI primer set was used. From the multiplex PCR reads, TCRdb called clonotypes with MiXCR, one entry per CDR3 protein. Of a few hundred thousand distinct CDR3 sequences listed, approximately 13% were seen once; the top ten hold less than 10%. The specimen sequenced was blood. The origin of the receptors is a woman aged 18-29 years with Graves' hyperthyroidism.

This clonotype was picked up many times. The CDR3: CASSAEQGSGGGEQFF. The CDR3 DNA follows: TGTGCCAGCAGTGCTGAACAGGGGTCGGGAGGGGGCGAGCAGTTCTTC. V usage is TRBV2 and J usage is TRBJ2-1; a weak D match, TRBD2 (8 bases). V was trimmed by 4 bases and J by 10 bases, leaving 23 bases between them. Germline V lookup: CDR1 SNHLY, CDR2 FYNNEI. The CDR3 loop spans 16 amino acids.

There are many counts of this clonotype. The chain carries TRBV27 and TRBJ1-1; D perhaps matches TRBD1 (5 bases). V lost 4 bases and J lost 1, with 16 bases in between. The CDR3 contains 16 residues. Per germline, CDR1 MNHEY and CDR2 SMNVEV (reference sequence). The DNA for the CDR3 is TGTGCCAGCAGTTCGAGTCCGGGACTCTCGAACACTGAAGCTTTCTTT. Its translation is CASSSSPGLSNTEAFF.

This clonotype was observed many times. The rearrangement links TRBV28 to TRBJ1-4; TRBD1 is a possible D gene (5 bases). The germline V and J ends were trimmed by 6 bases and 8 bases, with 22 bases remaining between them. CDR1 is MDHEN, CDR2 SYDVKM, per germline. There are 16 residues in the CDR3. This CDR3 is CASSRFSDTRPEKLFF. DNA of the CDR3: TGTGCCAGCAGCCGCTTCTCGGACACGCGACCAGAAAAACTGTTTTTT.

This clonotype has ten or more counts. The chain joins TRBV6-5 to TRBJ2-7; TRBD1 aligns across 9 bases. The ends lost 0 bases at V and 0 bases at J; junction bases unmatched: 12. The CDR3 spans 19 residues. Germline CDR1 and CDR2: MNHEY and SVGAGI. The CDR3 sequence: CASSYSRDRVVASSYEQYF. DNA for the CDR3: TGTGCCAGCAGTTACTCCCGGGACAGGGTTGTTGCCAGCTCCTACGAGCAGTACTTC.

There are a few counts of this clonotype. V gene TRBV28 combines with J gene TRBJ1-3; possible D gene TRBD1, 6 bases. Germline CDR1 is MDHEN and CDR2 is SYDVKM. V was clipped by 8 bases and J by 4 bases, with 18 bases between them. CDR3 length: 15 amino acids. The CDR3 protein is CASGWTAMGGNTIYF. CDR3 DNA sequence: TGTGCCAGCGGTTGGACAGCGATGGGGGGAAACACCATATATTTT. The full variable domain, its missing parts supplied by reference TRBV28 and TRBJ1-3, is DVKVTQSSRYLVKRTGEKVFLECVQDMDHENMFWYRQDPGLGLRLIYFSYDVKMKEKGDIPEGYSVSREKKERFSLILESASTNQTSMYLCASGWTAMGGNTIYFGEGSWLTVV.

This clonotype was counted ten times or more. The chain is built from TRBV11-3 and TRBJ2-7; possible D gene TRBD1, 5 bases. This CDR3 is 12 amino acids long. CDR1 SGHNT and CDR2 YENEEA come from the germline V gene. V was trimmed by 4 bases and J by 7 bases, leaving 11 bases between them. The CDR3 bases are TGTGCCAGCAGCTGGGGCAACGGTGAGCAGTACTTC. Protein sequence: CASSWGNGEQYF.

This sequence joins TRBV14 and TRBJ1-2; no firm D call. Deletions cut 6 bases from V and 8 bases from J, with 16 bases between. The germline V gene has CDR1 SGHDN and CDR2 FVKESK. This CDR3 comprises 13 residues. CDR3 DNA: TGTGCCAGCAGTAGAATTGGTCATGACGGCTACACCTTC. As protein: CASSRIGHDGYTF.

This clonotype occurred a few times. V gene TRBV5-1 combines with J gene TRBJ2-4, with 8 bases aligning to TRBD1. CDR1 and CDR2 (germline): SGHRS, YFSETQ. CDR3 size: 14 residues. The V and J ends lost 0 bases and 6 bases, in that order; junction bases with no gene match: 2. The CDR3 bases are TGCGCCAGCAGCTTGGGAGGACAGGGAAACATTCAGTACTTC. Amino acid sequence: CASSLGGQGNIQYF. Full variable domain (rest looked up from reference TRBV5-1 and TRBJ2-4): KAGVTQTPRYLIKTRGQQVTLSCSPISGHRSVSWYQQTPGQGLQFLFEYFSETQRNKGNFPGRFSGRQFSNSRSEMNVSTLELGDSALYLCASSLGGQGNIQYFGAGTRLSVL.

This clonotype was detected ten times or more. The chain has TRBV28 and TRBJ1-1, with TRBD1 identical over 7 bases. CDR3 length: 15 residues. V was clipped by 6 bases and J by 11 bases; unmatched bases: 18. Looked up from germline, CDR1 is MDHEN and CDR2 is SYDVKM. CDR3 DNA sequence: TGTGCCAGCAGAGACCCGAGGGACAGCGAACTGGTGGCTTTCTTT. It is translated as CASRDPRDSELVAFF.

The chain has TRBV19 and TRBJ2-7, with D uncertain. The length of the CDR3 is 13 residues. Trimming shortened V by 5 bases and J by 4 bases, and 12 bases separated the two germline ends. The germline CDR1 and CDR2 sequences are LNHDA and SQIVND (reference sequence). CDR3 coding DNA: TGTGCCAGTAGTCTGGACCTGATGTACGAGCAGTACTTC. As protein: CASSLDLMYEQYF.

This clonotype was seen a few times. The CDR3 is CASSEMAISYNEQFF. The CDR3 DNA follows: TGTGCCAGCAGTGAAATGGCTATTTCCTACAATGAGCAGTTCTTC. This sequence joins TRBV6-1 and TRBJ2-1, with D unclear. Germline CDR1 reads MNHNS; CDR2 reads SASEGT. CDR3 length: 15 residues. Trimming cost V 2 bases and J 1 base, with 9 bases left between them.

This clonotype was seen many times. The V call is TRBV28, the J call TRBJ2-7; either TRBD1 or TRBD2 may fit D (5 bases each). The V gene lost 4 bases and the J gene lost 0 bases, with 13 bases spanning the gap. The CDR3 totals 15 residues. Germline V gene data show CDR1 as MDHEN and CDR2 as SYDVKM. CDR3 bases: TGTGCCAGCAGTTGGTGGGACGGTACCTCCTACGAGCAGTACTTC. This gives the protein CASSWWDGTSYEQYF.

The chain is built from TRBV6-2 or TRBV6-3 and TRBJ2-2; D is ambiguous. CDR1 MNHEY and CDR2 SVGEGT come from the germline V gene. The V end was cut by 6 bases, the J end by 8 bases, with 16 bases between. The CDR3 length is 14 residues. CDR3 in DNA: TGTGCCAGCAGACCGGATCTTCGAGTGGGGGAGCTGTTTTTT. This gives the protein CASRPDLRVGELFF.

The chain carries TRBV19 and TRBJ1-2; no clear D gene. Between the trimmed V and J ends, which lost 3 bases and 8 bases, there was a span of 16 bases. Per germline, CDR1 LNHDA and CDR2 SQIVND (reference sequence). The CDR3 extends over 14 amino acids. CDR3: CASSIEDLPGGYTF. CDR3 DNA: TGTGCCAGTAGTATCGAGGACTTACCGGGGGGCTACACCTTC.

The genes are TRBV20-1 and TRBJ2-1, with TRBD2 matching 9 bases. Germline V gene data show CDR1 as DFQATT and CDR2 as SNEGSKA (reference sequence). CDR3 length: 17 residues. The ends lost 0 bases at V and 7 bases at J; junction bases unmatched: 13. The CDR3 here is CSARDPFVAGALNEQFF. The CDR3 region has the DNA TGCAGTGCTAGAGATCCCTTCGTAGCGGGAGCCTTGAATGAGCAGTTCTTC.

This clonotype was found many times. The genes are TRBV12-3 or TRBV12-4 and TRBJ2-7; D ambiguous. This CDR3 is built from 12 residues. V was pared by 3 bases and J by 5 bases, with 8 bases between. CDR3 loop: CASSLLVHEQYF. The DNA for the CDR3 is TGTGCCAGCAGTTTGCTCGTCCACGAGCAGTACTTC.

This clonotype was seen more than once but under ten times. This rearrangement joins TRBV6-5 to TRBJ1-3, with TRBD1 as a possible D gene (5 bases). Looked up from germline, CDR1 is MNHEY and CDR2 is SVGAGI. CDR3 length equals 18 residues. The V end lost 2 bases, the J end lost 0 bases, and 17 bases lay between the germline ends. CDR3 DNA: TGTGCCAGCAGTTACACTCCGCTCCGGGGGAGCTCTGGAAACACCATATATTTT. Its protein product is CASSYTPLRGSSGNTIYF.

This clonotype was observed many times. This chain links TRBV24-1 with TRBJ2-3; TRBD1 aligns across 7 bases. The V segment lost 4 bases and the J segment 1 base; nucleotides outside the gene matches: 4. CDR1 is KGHDR, CDR2 SFDVKD, per germline. The length of the CDR3 is 15 residues. CDR3 residues: CATSETTGGTDTQYF. In nucleotides, the CDR3 is TGTGCCACCAGTGAAACTACAGGGGGCACAGATACGCAGTATTTT.

This clonotype turned up a few times. The V gene is TRBV5-5, the J gene TRBJ1-5; the match to TRBD1 covers 7 bases. CDR3 length equals 17 residues. Per the germline V gene, CDR1 is SGHKS and CDR2 is YYEKEE (reference sequence). V shed 4 bases and J 0 bases; nucleotides not matched to a gene: 10. CDR3 sequence reads: CASSPGQPSYSNQPQHF. As DNA, the CDR3 is TGTGCCAGCAGCCCGGGACAGCCCAGTTATAGCAATCAGCCCCAGCATTTT.

This clonotype has a count of ten or more. The V call is TRBV5-1, the J call TRBJ1-4; D ambiguous. Trimming stripped 0 bases from V and 5 bases from J, with 11 bases between. Germline V gene data show CDR1 as SGHRS and CDR2 as YFSETQ. The CDR3 runs 15 residues. The CDR3 region has the DNA TGCGCCAGCAGCTTGGATGTTCAGGCCAATGAAAAACTGTTTTTT. Amino acid sequence: CASSLDVQANEKLFF.